The 14 T cell receptor beta chains in this list originate from one sample, sequenced in a study of shared clonotypes between healthy human individuals. The data were produced by immunoSEQ multiplex PCR, yet TCRdb's version contains in-frame clones alone and is incomplete. Of 2 million to 2.5 million clones in the sample, approximately 96% were seen once. Sequenced material: naive CD4+ T cells sorted from blood. Subset specified: CD45RA+ positively selected. These receptors were taken from a man younger than 35 in good health.

This clone was found once. This rearrangement joins TRBV5-5 to TRBJ2-7, with D perhaps matching TRBD1 (6 bases). Germline CDR1 SGHKS, CDR2 YYEKEE (reference sequence). V was clipped by 3 bases and J by 2 bases, with 15 bases between them. This CDR3 is 15 amino acids long. In DNA, the CDR3 is TGTGCCAGCAGCTACTACAGGGTGAGACCCTACGAGCAGTACTTC. Encoded protein: CASSYYRVRPYEQYF.

The rearrangement links TRBV6-4 to TRBJ2-1; 15 positions agree with TRBD2. J lost 9 bases, V lost 5 bases, and 5 bases had no gene match. Germline V gene data show CDR1 as MRHNA and CDR2 as SNTAGT. This CDR3 region has 15 residues. The CDR3 region is CASSIGLAGGSEQFF. CDR3 sequence (DNA): TGTGCCAGCAGTATCGGACTAGCGGGAGGGAGTGAGCAGTTCTTC.

This clone was seen just once. J is TRBJ1-1 and V is TRBV2, with D possibly matching TRBD1 (5 bases). V lost 0 bases and J lost 5, with 13 bases in between. The CDR3 extends over 15 amino acids. Germline V gives CDR1 SNHLY, CDR2 FYNNEI. The CDR3 sequence is CASSEAKGSGTEAFF. The CDR3 DNA reads as TGTGCCAGCAGTGAAGCAAAGGGGAGCGGTACTGAAGCTTTCTTT.

The rearrangement uses TRBV25-1 and TRBJ1-2, with D tentatively TRBD1 (5 bases). In germline, CDR1 is MGHDK, CDR2 SYGVNS. The CDR3 has 13 amino acids. Trimming shortened V by 6 bases and J by 6 bases, and 14 bases separated the two germline ends. CDR3 amino acids: CASSPGHEDGYTF. The CDR3 DNA reads TGTGCCAGCAGCCCTGGACACGAAGATGGCTACACCTTC.

As regards this clone: The junction does not match germline at one end; this may be a read error. The chain links TRBV7-9 to TRBJ2-7; perhaps TRBD1 as D (5 bases). This CDR3 is 13 amino acids long. From germline, CDR1 is SEHNR and CDR2 FQNEAQ (reference sequence). The CDR3 nucleotides are TGTGCCAGCAGCGTAGCAGGGTCCAACGAGCAGTACTTC. Translating gives CASSVAGSNEQYF.

V gene TRBV9 combines with J gene TRBJ2-2, with D tentatively TRBD2 (6 bases). The CDR3 runs to 15 residues. CDR1 and CDR2 (germline): SGDLS, YYNGEE. Trimming shortened V by 0 bases and J by 4 bases, and 10 bases separated the two germline ends. The CDR3 loop is CASSVEGGVTGELFF. Written as DNA, the CDR3 is TGTGCCAGCAGCGTAGAGGGAGGCGTCACCGGGGAGCTGTTTTTT.

The CDR3: CASNGLADTQYF. The DNA of the CDR3 is TGTGCCAGCAACGGGTTGGCAGATACGCAGTATTTT. V and J are TRBV2 and TRBJ2-3, with D unclear. The V end lost 7 bases, the J end lost 4 bases, and 9 bases lay between the germline ends. Germline loops: CDR1 SNHLY, CDR2 FYNNEI. The CDR3 runs to 12 residues.

The chain has TRBV5-1 and TRBJ2-7, with TRBD2 matching over 13 bases. The trim removed 4 bases at V and 6 bases at J, leaving 10 bases unmatched. CDR1 and CDR2 (germline): SGHRS, YFSETQ. This CDR3 comprises 16 residues. The CDR3 loop reads CASSVPGLAGPSEQYF. The CDR3 DNA sequence: TGCGCCAGCAGCGTACCGGGACTAGCGGGGCCCTCCGAGCAGTACTTC.

J is TRBJ2-2 and V is TRBV9; no definite D call. This CDR3 spans 15 amino acids. Germline assignment: CDR1 SGDLS and CDR2 YYNGEE. The germline V and J ends were trimmed by 0 bases and 1 base, with 7 bases remaining between them. CDR3 residues: CASSVASRNTGELFF. In nucleotides, the CDR3 is TGTGCCAGCAGCGTAGCTTCGAGGAACACCGGGGAGCTGTTTTTT. The complete variable domain, with remaining parts taken from reference TRBV9 and TRBJ2-2, reads DSGVTQTPKHLITATGQRVTLRCSPRSGDLSVYWYQQSLDQGLQFLIQYYNGEERAKGNILERFSAQQFPDLHSELNLSSLELGDSALYFCASSVASRNTGELFFGEGSRLTVL.

On this clone itself: This specimen includes other DNA sequences encoding the same CDR3. The chain has TRBV10-3 and TRBJ1-1; D may be TRBD1 (6 bases). Deletions cut 10 bases from V and 2 bases from J, with 11 bases between. The germline CDR1 and CDR2 sequences are ENHRY and SYGVKD. The CDR3 runs 12 residues. CDR3 nucleotide sequence: TGTGCCACGCGGGGGGGCAACACTGAAGCTTTCTTT. This encodes CATRGGNTEAFF.

V usage is TRBV28 and J usage is TRBJ2-5, with D perhaps matching TRBD1 (6 bases). This CDR3 has 14 residues. Trimming took 5 bases from V and 2 from J, leaving 12 bases between them. Per germline, CDR1 MDHEN and CDR2 SYDVKM. DNA for the CDR3: TGTGCCAGCAGTAGGGACATAGGACAAGAGACCCAGTACTTC. Encoded protein: CASSRDIGQETQYF.

The chain carries TRBV10-1 and TRBJ2-1, with D possibly called TRBD1 or TRBD2 (7 bases each). CDR3 size: 14 residues. V was shortened by 4 bases and J by 7 bases, with 14 bases between the two germline ends. Germline values: CDR1 WNHNN, CDR2 SYGVQD (reference sequence). The CDR3 DNA sequence: TGCGCCAGCAGTGTCATGCAGGGGGGGAATGAGCAGTTCTTC. It codes for CASSVMQGGNEQFF.

This chain links TRBV11-2 with TRBJ2-7; 7 bases are shared with TRBD1. The CDR3 is made up of 15 amino acids. Germline V gene lookup returns CDR1 SGHAT and CDR2 FQNNGV. V was clipped by 8 bases and J by 1 base; unmatched bases: 11. This chain's CDR3 is CASGAGGLGSYEQYF. Here the CDR3 DNA reads TGTGCCAGCGGAGCAGGGGGTCTGGGTTCCTACGAGCAGTACTTC.

The CDR3 DNA follows: TGTGCCACCAGCAGAGGGACTAGCGGGGTTAGCACAGATACGCAGTATTTT. This sequence encodes CATSRGTSGVSTDTQYF. The chain joins TRBV15 to TRBJ2-3; 12 bases map to TRBD2. Germline lookup yields CDR1 LNHNV and CDR2 YYDKDF (reference sequence). The CDR3 extends over 17 amino acids. The ends lost 1 base at V and 0 bases at J; junction bases unmatched: 2.